The following is a T cell receptor (beta chain) sequence with its context. Data came from immunoSEQ multiplex PCR; TCRdb stores just in-frame clones and leaves some out. Among approximately 150,000 clones listed, 92% were seen once. V was trimmed by 4 bases and J by 0 bases, leaving 16 bases between them. CDR3 length: 17 amino acids. Germline values: CDR1 LGHDT, CDR2 YNNKEL (reference sequence). This record comes from a study of control samples from healthy donors and cancer patients. This sequence joins TRBV3-1 (or the pseudogene TRBV3-2) and TRBJ1-3; D remains unclear. The source material was blood. This TCR was recovered from a woman in her twenties or thirties in good health. The CDR3 reads CASSRLTGQSSGNTIYF. CDR3 in DNA: TGTGCCAGCAGCCGATTAACGGGCCAAAGCTCTGGAAACACCATATATTTT.